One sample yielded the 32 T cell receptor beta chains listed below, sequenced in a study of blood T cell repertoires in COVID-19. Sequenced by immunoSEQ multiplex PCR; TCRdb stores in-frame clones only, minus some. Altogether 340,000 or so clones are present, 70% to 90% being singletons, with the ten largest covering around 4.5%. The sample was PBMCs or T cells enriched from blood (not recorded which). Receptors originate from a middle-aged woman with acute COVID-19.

The CDR3 reads CASSHRDGGNTGELFF. CDR3 bases: TGCGCCAGCAGCCACCGTGACGGGGGGAACACCGGGGAGCTGTTTTTT. The chain joins TRBV4-1 to TRBJ2-2; D is possibly TRBD2 (6 bases). This CDR3 has 16 residues. In germline, CDR1 is MGHRA, CDR2 YSYEKL. Trimming took off 3 bases at V and 1 base at J, with 12 bases between the two ends.

CDR3 in amino acids: CASSSHAWTSGSWSYNEQFF. CDR3 nucleotides: TGTGCCAGCAGTTCTCACGCATGGACTAGCGGGAGTTGGTCCTACAATGAGCAGTTCTTC. The chain recombines TRBV28 with TRBJ2-1; 13 bases agree with TRBD2. The CDR3 is 20 residues long. Germline V gene data show CDR1 as MDHEN and CDR2 as SYDVKM. The V gene end was trimmed by 4 bases and the J gene end by 1 base; junction bases not matched to a gene: 13.

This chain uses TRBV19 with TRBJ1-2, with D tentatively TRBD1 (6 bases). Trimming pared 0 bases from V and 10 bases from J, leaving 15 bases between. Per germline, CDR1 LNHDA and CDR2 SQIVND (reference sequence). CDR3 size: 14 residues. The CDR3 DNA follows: TGTGCCAGTAGTATAGATATGACAGGAATCGACTACACCTTC. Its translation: CASSIDMTGIDYTF. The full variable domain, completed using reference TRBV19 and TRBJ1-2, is DGGITQSPKYLFRKEGQNVTLSCEQNLNHDAMYWYRQDPGQGLRLIYYSQIVNDFQKGDIAEGYSVSREKKESFPLTVTSAQKNPTAFYLCASSIDMTGIDYTFGSGTRLTVV.

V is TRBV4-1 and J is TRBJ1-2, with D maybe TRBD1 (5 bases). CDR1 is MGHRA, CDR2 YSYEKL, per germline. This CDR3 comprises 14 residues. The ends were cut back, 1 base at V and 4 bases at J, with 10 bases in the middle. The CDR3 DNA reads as TGCGCCAGCAGCCAAGCTAGGGGCACCTATGGCTACACCTTC. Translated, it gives CASSQARGTYGYTF.

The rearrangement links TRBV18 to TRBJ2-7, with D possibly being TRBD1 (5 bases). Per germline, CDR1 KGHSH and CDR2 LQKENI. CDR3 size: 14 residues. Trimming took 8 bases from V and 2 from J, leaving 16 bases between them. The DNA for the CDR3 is TGTGCCAGCAAAACAGGCCCAACTACCTACGAGCAGTACTTC. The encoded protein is CASKTGPTTYEQYF.

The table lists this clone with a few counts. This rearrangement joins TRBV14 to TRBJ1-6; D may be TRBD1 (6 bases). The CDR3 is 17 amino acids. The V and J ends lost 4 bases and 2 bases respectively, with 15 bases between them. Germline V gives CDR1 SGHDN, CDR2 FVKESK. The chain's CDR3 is CASSLLVGQTYNSPLHF. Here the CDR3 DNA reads TGTGCCAGCAGCCTATTAGTCGGACAGACCTATAATTCACCCCTCCACTTT.

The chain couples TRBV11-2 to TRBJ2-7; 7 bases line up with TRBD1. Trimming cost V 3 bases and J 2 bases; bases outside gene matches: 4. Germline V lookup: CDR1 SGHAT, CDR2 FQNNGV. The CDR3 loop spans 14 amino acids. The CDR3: CASSLNRGPYEQYF. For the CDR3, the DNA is TGTGCCAGCAGCTTGAACAGGGGACCCTACGAGCAGTACTTC. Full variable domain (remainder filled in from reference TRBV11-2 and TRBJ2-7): EAGVAQSPRYKIIEKRQSVAFWCNPISGHATLYWYQQILGQGPKLLIQFQNNGVVDDSQLPKDRFSAERLKGVDSTLKIQPAKLEDSAVYLCASSLNRGPYEQYFGPGTRLTVT.

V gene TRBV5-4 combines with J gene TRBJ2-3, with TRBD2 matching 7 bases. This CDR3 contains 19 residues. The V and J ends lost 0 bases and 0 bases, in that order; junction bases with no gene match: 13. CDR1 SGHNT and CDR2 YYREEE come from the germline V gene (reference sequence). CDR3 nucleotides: TGTGCCAGCAGCTTGGTGCGGGGGACCCACCGGGAGAGCACAGATACGCAGTATTTT. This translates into CASSLVRGTHRESTDTQYF.

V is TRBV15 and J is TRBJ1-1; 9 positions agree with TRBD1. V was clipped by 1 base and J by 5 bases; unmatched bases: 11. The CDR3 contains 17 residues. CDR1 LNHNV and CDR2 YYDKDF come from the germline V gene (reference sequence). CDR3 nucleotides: TGTGCCACCAGCAGAGTAGTCGGGACAGGGTTGTGGACTGAAGCTTTCTTT. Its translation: CATSRVVGTGLWTEAFF.

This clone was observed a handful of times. As DNA, the CDR3 is TGCGCCAGCAGCGTCCCTAACTATGGCTACACCTTC. It codes for CASSVPNYGYTF. The chain joins TRBV10-1 to TRBJ1-2; D unresolved. CDR3 size: 12 residues. Trimming pared 6 bases from V and 0 bases from J, leaving 5 bases between. Germline V gene lookup returns CDR1 WNHNN and CDR2 SYGVQD (reference sequence).

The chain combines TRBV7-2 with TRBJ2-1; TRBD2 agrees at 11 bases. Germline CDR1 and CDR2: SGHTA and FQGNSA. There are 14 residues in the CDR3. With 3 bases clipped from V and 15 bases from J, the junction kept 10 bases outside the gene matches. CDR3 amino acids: CASSFLYSGGAVFF. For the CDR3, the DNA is TGTGCCAGCAGCTTCCTATATAGCGGGGGGGCCGTGTTCTTC.

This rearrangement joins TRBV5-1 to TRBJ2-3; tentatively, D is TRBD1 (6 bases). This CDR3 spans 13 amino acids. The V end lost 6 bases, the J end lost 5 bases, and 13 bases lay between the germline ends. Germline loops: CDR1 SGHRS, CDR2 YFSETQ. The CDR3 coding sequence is TGCGCCAGCACTCTGAGGGGGATAGATACGCAGTATTTT. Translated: CASTLRGIDTQYF.

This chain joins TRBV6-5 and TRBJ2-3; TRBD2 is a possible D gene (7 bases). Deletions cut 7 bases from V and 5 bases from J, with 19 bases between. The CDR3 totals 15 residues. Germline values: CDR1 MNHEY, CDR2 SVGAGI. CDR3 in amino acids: CASNLGGGGRDTQYF. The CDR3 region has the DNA TGTGCCAGCAACTTAGGAGGGGGGGGCAGAGATACGCAGTATTTT.

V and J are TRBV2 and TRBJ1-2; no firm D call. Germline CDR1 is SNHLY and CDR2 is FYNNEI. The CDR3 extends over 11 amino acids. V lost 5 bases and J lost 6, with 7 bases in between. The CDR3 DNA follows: TGTGCCAGCAGTCCGCAGGATGGCTACACCTTC. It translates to CASSPQDGYTF. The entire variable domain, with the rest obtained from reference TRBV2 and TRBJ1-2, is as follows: EPEVTQTPSHQVTQMGQEVILRCVPISNHLYFYWYRQILGQKVEFLVSFYNNEISEKSEIFDDQFSVERPDGSNFTLKIRSTKLEDSAMYFCASSPQDGYTFGSGTRLTVV.

CDR3 in DNA: TGTGCCATTTTTAGCGGAGCAGACAATGAGCAGTTCTTC. Its translation is CAIFSGADNEQFF. The genes are TRBV28 and TRBJ2-1; tentative D call: TRBD2 (6 bases). CDR1 is MDHEN, CDR2 SYDVKM, per germline. Trimming pared 10 bases from V and 5 bases from J, leaving 15 bases between. This CDR3 contains 13 residues.

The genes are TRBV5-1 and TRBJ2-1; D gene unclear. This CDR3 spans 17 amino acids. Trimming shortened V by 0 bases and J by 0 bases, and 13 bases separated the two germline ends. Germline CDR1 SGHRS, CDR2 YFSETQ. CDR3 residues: CASSLDPTESSYNEQFF. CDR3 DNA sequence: TGCGCCAGCAGCTTGGATCCCACCGAGAGCTCCTACAATGAGCAGTTCTTC.

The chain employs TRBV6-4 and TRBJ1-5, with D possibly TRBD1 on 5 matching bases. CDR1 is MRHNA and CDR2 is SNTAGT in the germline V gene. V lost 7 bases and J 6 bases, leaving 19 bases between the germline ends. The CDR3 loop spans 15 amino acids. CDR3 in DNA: TGTGCCAGCACCCACCCCCTGGGGCGTTCTCAGCCCCAGCATTTT. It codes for CASTHPLGRSQPQHF.

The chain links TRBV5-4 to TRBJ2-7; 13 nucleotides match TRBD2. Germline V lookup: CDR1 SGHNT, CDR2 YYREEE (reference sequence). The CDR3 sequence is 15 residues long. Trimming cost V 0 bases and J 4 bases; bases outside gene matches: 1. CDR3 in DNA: TGTGCCAGCAGCTTGGAACTAGCGGGAGGGTACGAGCAGTACTTC. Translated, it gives CASSLELAGGYEQYF. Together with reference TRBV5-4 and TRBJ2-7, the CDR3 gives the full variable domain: ETGVTQSPTHLIKTRGQQVTLRCSSQSGHNTVSWYQQALGQGPQFIFQYYREEENGRGNFPPRFSGLQFPNYSSELNVNALELDDSALYLCASSLELAGGYEQYFGPGTRLTVT.

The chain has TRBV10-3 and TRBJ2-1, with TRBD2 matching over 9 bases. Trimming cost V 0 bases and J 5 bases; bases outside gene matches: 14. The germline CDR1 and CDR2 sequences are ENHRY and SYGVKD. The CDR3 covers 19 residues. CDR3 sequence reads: CAISESRASGNVRNNEQFF. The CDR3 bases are TGTGCCATCAGTGAGTCGAGGGCTAGCGGGAATGTTCGGAACAATGAGCAGTTCTTC.

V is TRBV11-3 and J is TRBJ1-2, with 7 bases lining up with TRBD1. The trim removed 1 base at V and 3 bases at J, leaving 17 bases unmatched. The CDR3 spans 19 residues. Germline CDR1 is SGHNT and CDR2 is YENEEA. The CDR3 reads CASSLGSGGRVSYHYGYTF. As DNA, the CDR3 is TGTGCCAGCAGCTTAGGATCAGGGGGAAGGGTCAGCTACCACTATGGCTACACCTTC.

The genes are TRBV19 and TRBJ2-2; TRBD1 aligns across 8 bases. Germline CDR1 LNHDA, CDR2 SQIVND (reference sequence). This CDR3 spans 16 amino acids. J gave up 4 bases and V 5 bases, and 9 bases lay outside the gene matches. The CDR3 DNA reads TGTGCCAGTAGTGCCCCTCAGGGGGCCGGCACCGGGGAGCTGTTTTTT. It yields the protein CASSAPQGAGTGELFF.

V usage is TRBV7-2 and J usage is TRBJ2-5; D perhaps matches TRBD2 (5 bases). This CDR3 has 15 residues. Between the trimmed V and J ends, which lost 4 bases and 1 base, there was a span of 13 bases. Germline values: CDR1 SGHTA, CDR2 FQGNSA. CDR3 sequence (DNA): TGTGCCAGCAGCTCTCGGACTGGCCTCCAAGAGACCCAGTACTTC. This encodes CASSSRTGLQETQYF.

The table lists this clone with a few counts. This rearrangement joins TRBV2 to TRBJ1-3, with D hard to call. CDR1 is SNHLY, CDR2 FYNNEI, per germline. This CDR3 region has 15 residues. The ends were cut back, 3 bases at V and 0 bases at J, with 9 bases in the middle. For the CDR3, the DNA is TGTGCCAGCAGTGACCCGGGGAGCTCTGGAAACACCATATATTTT. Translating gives CASSDPGSSGNTIYF.

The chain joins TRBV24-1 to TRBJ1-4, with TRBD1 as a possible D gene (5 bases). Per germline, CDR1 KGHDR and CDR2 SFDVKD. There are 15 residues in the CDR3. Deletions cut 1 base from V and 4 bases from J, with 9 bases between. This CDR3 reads CATSDFPGDNEKLFF. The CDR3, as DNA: TGTGCCACCAGTGATTTCCCGGGGGATAATGAAAAACTGTTTTTT.

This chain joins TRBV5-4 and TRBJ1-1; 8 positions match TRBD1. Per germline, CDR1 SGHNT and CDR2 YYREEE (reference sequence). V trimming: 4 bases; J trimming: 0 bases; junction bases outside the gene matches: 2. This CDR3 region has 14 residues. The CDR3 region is CASSLDRVNTEAFF. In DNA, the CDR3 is TGTGCCAGCAGCCTGGACAGGGTGAACACTGAAGCTTTCTTT.

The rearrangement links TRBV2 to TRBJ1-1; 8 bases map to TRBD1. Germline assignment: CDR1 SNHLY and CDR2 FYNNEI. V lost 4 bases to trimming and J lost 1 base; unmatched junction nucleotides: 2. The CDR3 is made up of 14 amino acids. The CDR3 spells CASSGQGSNTEAFF. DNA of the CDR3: TGTGCCAGCAGTGGACAGGGGTCGAACACTGAAGCTTTCTTT.

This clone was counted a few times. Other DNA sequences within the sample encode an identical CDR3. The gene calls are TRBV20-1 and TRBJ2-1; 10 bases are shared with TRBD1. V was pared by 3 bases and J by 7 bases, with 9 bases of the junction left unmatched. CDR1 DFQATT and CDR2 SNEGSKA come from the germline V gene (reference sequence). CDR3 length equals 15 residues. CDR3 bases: TGCAGTGCTAGTAATAGACAGGGGGCGAGTAATGAGCAGTTCTTC. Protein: CSASNRQGASNEQFF.

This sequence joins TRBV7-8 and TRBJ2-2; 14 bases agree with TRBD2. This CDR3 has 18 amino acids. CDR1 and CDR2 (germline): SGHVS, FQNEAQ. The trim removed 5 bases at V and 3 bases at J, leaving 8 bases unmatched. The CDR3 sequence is CASSLRTSGGPYTGELFF. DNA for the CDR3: TGTGCCAGCAGCCTAAGGACTAGCGGGGGGCCGTACACCGGGGAGCTGTTTTTT.

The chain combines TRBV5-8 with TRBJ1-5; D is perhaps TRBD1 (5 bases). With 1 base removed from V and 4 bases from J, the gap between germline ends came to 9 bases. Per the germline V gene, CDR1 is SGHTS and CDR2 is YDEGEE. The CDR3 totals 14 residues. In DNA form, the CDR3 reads TGTGCCAGCAGCTTGATAGCAGGGAATCAGCCCCAGCATTTT. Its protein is CASSLIAGNQPQHF. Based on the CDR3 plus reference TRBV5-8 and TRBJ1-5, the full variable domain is EAGVTQSPTHLIKTRGQQATLRCSPISGHTSVYWYQQALGLGLQFLLWYDEGEERNRGNFPPRFSGRQFPNYSSELNVNALELEDSALYLCASSLIAGNQPQHFGDGTRLSIL.

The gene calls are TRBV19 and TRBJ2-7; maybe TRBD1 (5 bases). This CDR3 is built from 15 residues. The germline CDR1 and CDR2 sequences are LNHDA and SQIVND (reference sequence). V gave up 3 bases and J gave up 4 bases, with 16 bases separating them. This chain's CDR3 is CASSISALGPYEQYF. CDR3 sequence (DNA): TGTGCCAGTAGTATCTCCGCACTGGGGCCATACGAGCAGTACTTC.

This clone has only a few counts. CDR3 sequence reads: CASELEGLGPRNEQFF. CDR3 DNA: TGTGCCAGCGAATTAGAGGGACTAGGTCCACGGAATGAGCAGTTCTTC. The V and J genes are TRBV28 and TRBJ2-1, with 8 nucleotides matching TRBD2. The length of the CDR3 is 16 residues. Germline CDR1 reads MDHEN; CDR2 reads SYDVKM. The junction had 16 bases not matched to a gene; V was cut back by 8 bases and J by 7 bases. The whole variable domain, filled in from reference TRBV28 and TRBJ2-1, reads DVKVTQSSRYLVKRTGEKVFLECVQDMDHENMFWYRQDPGLGLRLIYFSYDVKMKEKGDIPEGYSVSREKKERFSLILESASTNQTSMYLCASELEGLGPRNEQFFGPGTRLTVL.

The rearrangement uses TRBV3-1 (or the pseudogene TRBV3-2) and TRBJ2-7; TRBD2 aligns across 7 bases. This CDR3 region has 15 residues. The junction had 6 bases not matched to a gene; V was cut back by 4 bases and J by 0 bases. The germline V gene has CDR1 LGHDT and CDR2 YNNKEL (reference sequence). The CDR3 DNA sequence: TGTGCCAGCAGCCTGAATAGCGGGCCCTCCTACGAGCAGTACTTC. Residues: CASSLNSGPSYEQYF.